A single sample gave rise to the 16 T cell receptor beta chains below, sequenced in a study of graft-versus-host responses after intestinal transplantation. Their antigens are not known. Method: immunoSEQ multiplex PCR; TCRdb's copy keeps in-frame clones and lacks some. The repertoire consists of about 93,000 clones, with approximately 95% occurring once and the leading ten covering 0.45% to 0.6%. This specimen was unstimulated CD8+ T cells sorted from spleen or lymph node cells, taken before intestinal transplant. The receptors originated from a human donor who received an intestinal transplant.

The chain is built from TRBV4-1 and TRBJ2-7, with D maybe TRBD1 (6 bases). Germline-derived CDR1 and CDR2 are MGHRA and YSYEKL. V shed 5 bases and J shed 4 bases, with 18 bases lying between them. This CDR3 has 15 amino acids. The CDR3 reads CASSFQGQGPYEQYF. CDR3 bases: TGCGCCAGCAGCTTTCAGGGACAAGGTCCTTACGAGCAGTACTTC.

J is TRBJ2-2 and V is TRBV6-1; 15 bases align to TRBD2. The length of the CDR3 is 20 residues. Germline V lookup: CDR1 MNHNS, CDR2 SASEGT. V was clipped by 2 bases and J by 4 bases; unmatched bases: 11. CDR3: CASSEFRTSGRALPTGELFF. The CDR3 DNA reads as TGTGCCAGCAGTGAATTTCGGACTAGCGGGAGGGCCCTTCCCACCGGGGAGCTGTTTTTT.

This chain links TRBV30 with TRBJ2-7; D ambiguous. With 0 bases removed from V and 4 bases from J, the gap between germline ends came to 7 bases. The CDR3 has 12 amino acids. Germline values: CDR1 GTSNPN, CDR2 SVGIG (reference sequence). In DNA form, the CDR3 reads TGTGCCTGGAGTGTCTCCGGTTACGAGCAGTACTTC. Its protein product is CAWSVSGYEQYF.

V usage is TRBV2 and J usage is TRBJ2-5; D is perhaps TRBD2 (6 bases). V was cut by 8 bases and J by 1 base, with 14 bases left in between. This CDR3 region has 14 residues. Looked up from germline, CDR1 is SNHLY and CDR2 is FYNNEI. CDR3 loop: CASLTRGGQETQYF. For the CDR3, the DNA is TGTGCCAGCTTGACTAGGGGAGGCCAAGAGACCCAGTACTTC.

The genes are TRBV9 and TRBJ1-4; D gene ambiguous. V gave up 0 bases and J gave up 8 bases, with 17 bases separating them. Germline V gene data show CDR1 as SGDLS and CDR2 as YYNGEE. The CDR3 loop spans 16 amino acids. CDR3 amino acids: CASSVGGSSPREKLFF. For the CDR3, the DNA is TGTGCCAGCAGCGTAGGCGGTAGCTCCCCAAGGGAAAAACTGTTTTTT.

V usage is TRBV4-2 and J usage is TRBJ1-5; TRBD1 might be the D (5 bases). Germline CDR1 is LGHNA and CDR2 is YNFKEQ. Trimming removed 0 bases from V and 0 bases from J, with 18 bases in between. This CDR3 region has 19 residues. The CDR3 is CASSQDSLTGTYSNQPQHF. CDR3 coding DNA: TGTGCCAGCAGCCAAGATTCTCTAACTGGGACTTATAGCAATCAGCCCCAGCATTTT.

The CDR3 reads CASSPQNTDTQYF. In DNA form, the CDR3 reads TGTGCCAGCAGTCCACAAAACACAGATACGCAGTATTTT. The chain has TRBV27 and TRBJ2-3, with D unclear. This CDR3 is 13 amino acids long. With 5 bases removed from V and 2 bases from J, the gap between germline ends came to 8 bases. In germline, CDR1 is MNHEY, CDR2 SMNVEV (reference sequence).

This chain connects TRBV19 to TRBJ2-7; D is perhaps TRBD1 (5 bases). V was shortened by 3 bases and J by 0 bases, with 12 bases between the two germline ends. This CDR3 is 15 amino acids long. CDR1 is LNHDA, CDR2 SQIVND, per germline (reference sequence). The CDR3 DNA follows: TGTGCCAGTAGTATTCGTGACAGTCCCTCCTACGAGCAGTACTTC. Encoded protein: CASSIRDSPSYEQYF.

V and J are TRBV11-2 and TRBJ1-1; D gene unclear. The CDR3 contains 13 residues. Germline loops: CDR1 SGHAT, CDR2 FQNNGV. Between the trimmed V and J ends, which lost 3 bases and 1 base, there was a span of 6 bases. In DNA, the CDR3 is TGTGCCAGCAGCTTTTGGCAGAACACTGAAGCTTTCTTT. It is translated as CASSFWQNTEAFF.

The gene calls are TRBV7-8 and TRBJ2-7; maybe TRBD2 (6 bases). This CDR3 has 14 residues. CDR1 is SGHVS, CDR2 FQNEAQ, per germline. V lost 0 bases and J 4 bases, leaving 10 bases between the germline ends. CDR3 DNA: TGTGCCAGCAGCTTAGCTCATGGAGGGTACGAGCAGTACTTC. Residues: CASSLAHGGYEQYF. The whole variable domain, filled in from reference TRBV7-8 and TRBJ2-7, reads GAGVSQSPRYKVAKRGQDVALRCDPISGHVSLFWYQQALGQGPEFLTYFQNEAQLDKSGLPSDRFFAERPEGSVSTLKIQRTQQEDSAVYLCASSLAHGGYEQYFGPGTRLTVT.

The chain is built from TRBV9 and TRBJ2-1, with D unclear. The V end was cut by 0 bases, the J end by 3 bases, with 13 bases between. Germline V gene data show CDR1 as SGDLS and CDR2 as YYNGEE. The CDR3 loop spans 16 amino acids. CDR3 sequence: CASSVERSPYYNEQFF. CDR3 coding DNA: TGTGCCAGCAGCGTAGAGCGCAGCCCATACTACAATGAGCAGTTCTTC.

V usage is TRBV2 and J usage is TRBJ2-1; a possible D gene is TRBD1 (5 bases). The germline gives CDR1 SNHLY, CDR2 FYNNEI. The CDR3 runs 12 residues. Trimming stripped 4 bases from V and 5 bases from J, with 6 bases between. The CDR3 here is CASSATDNEQFF. CDR3 DNA: TGTGCCAGCAGTGCGACAGACAATGAGCAGTTCTTC.

This clone has a handful of counts. The CDR3 sequence is CASIAAGGELFF. The CDR3 nucleotides are TGTGCCAGCATTGCGGCCGGCGGGGAGCTGTTTTTT. The genes are TRBV7-9 and TRBJ2-2, with D unclear. V lost 7 bases and J 7 bases, leaving 10 bases between the germline ends. This CDR3 has 12 amino acids. Germline CDR1 is SEHNR and CDR2 is FQNEAQ (reference sequence).

V gene TRBV19 combines with J gene TRBJ1-6; D unclear. CDR3 size: 16 residues. The V and J ends lost 1 base and 2 bases respectively, with 9 bases between them. Germline V gene lookup returns CDR1 LNHDA and CDR2 SQIVND (reference sequence). CDR3 region: CASSIVGGTYNSPLHF. The CDR3 bases are TGTGCCAGTAGTATAGTTGGAGGGACCTATAATTCACCCCTCCACTTT. Full variable domain (missing parts from reference TRBV19 and TRBJ1-6): DGGITQSPKYLFRKEGQNVTLSCEQNLNHDAMYWYRQDPGQGLRLIYYSQIVNDFQKGDIAEGYSVSREKKESFPLTVTSAQKNPTAFYLCASSIVGGTYNSPLHFGNGTRLTVT.

The CDR3 protein is CASRLGQGGVHIQYF. The CDR3 region has the DNA TGTGCCAGCAGACTGGGACAGGGGGGTGTCCACATTCAGTACTTC. The chain recombines TRBV11-2 with TRBJ2-4, with TRBD1 matching 11 bases. Per germline, CDR1 SGHAT and CDR2 FQNNGV. The J segment lost 8 bases and the V segment lost 6 bases, leaving 9 bases of the junction unmatched. CDR3 size: 15 residues.

The chain carries TRBV19 and TRBJ1-5; 7 bases are shared with TRBD1. Germline V gene sequence: CDR1 LNHDA, CDR2 SQIVND (reference sequence). The CDR3 is 15 amino acids. J lost 2 bases, V lost 3 bases, and 4 bases had no gene match. CDR3 bases: TGTGCCAGTAGTATCGGACAGGACCGCAATCAGCCCCAGCATTTT. Translated: CASSIGQDRNQPQHF.